This is a list of T cell receptor beta chains from one sample in a study of blood T cell repertoires in COVID-19. TCRdb's copy holds only in-frame clones and misses some; the assay was immunoSEQ multiplex PCR. The sample yields about 220,000 clones, around four fifths seen once. What was sequenced was peripheral blood. These receptors all stem from a woman in her seventies with COVID-19, enrolled during active disease. Each CDR3 is given without its conserved first and last residue.

v_call,cdr3_aa
TRBV24-1,ATSDPTSGSYSYNEQF
TRBV5-6,ASSLYGFSGNTIY
TRBV19,ASSHSYGYT
TRBV10-1,ASSDSWTSGFSYNEQF
TRBV10-3,AIRAGLTNQPQH
TRBV6-1,ASSEVGGYQQF
TRBV2,ASRGTGGRGYGYT
TRBV5-1,ASSPTPGSQETQY
TRBV29-1,SVDDRGRGMGTEAF
TRBV3-1/TRBV3-2,ASSVTGTGLF
TRBV2,ASRDRGQAGYT
TRBV6-5,ASSLQGAFGYT
TRBV29-1,SVPTQGAGTQY
TRBV27,ASSLQGRVGNTIY
TRBV5-1,ASSTSGIYEQY
TRBV27,ASSPAGTGLYEQY
TRBV7-9,ASSLEGHQPQH
TRBV6-5,ASSFSGFSTYTQY
TRBV19,ASRAGGNTEAF
TRBV4-3,ASSQDSGGRPPLGEQF
TRBV27,ASSLVGTSTYEQY
TRBV5-1,ASSLAPPPLRPEEQF
TRBV21-1,ASNHSLYGYT
TRBV18,ASSPGQGFMSPLH
TRBV6-5,AIPGGVSTDTQY
TRBV5-6,ASSRRQAVAGELF
TRBV24-1,ATGVGRGNTGELF
TRBV5-6,ASSLLDRGQRSPLH
TRBV13,ASSLGRLAGRDGELF
TRBV7-9,ASSSQGFGNQPQH
TRBV13,ASSLGLGQGNQPQH
TRBV18,ASSPTRDSNTEAF
TRBV12-3/TRBV12-4,ASSSSGYYGYT
TRBV28,ASSLPGQATNEKLF
TRBV28,ASSLLLAGGPGELF
TRBV19,ASSRLAGVSEQF
TRBV24-1,ATSAQHPNQPQH
TRBV30,AWSVGVRGEKLF
TRBV3-1/TRBV3-2,ASSQGLRRTEAF
TRBV6-5,ASRGQGFLYGYT
TRBV19,ASSIGAYGRTDTQY
TRBV19,ASSASLVNEQF
TRBV30,AYLAGVADTQY
TRBV29-1,SVARGTGELF
TRBV7-9,ASSFGYGGYT
TRBV9,ASSVGGTGGSGNTIY
TRBV19,ASRVTSGRNEQF
TRBV6-2/TRBV6-3,ASSSGQGERKY
TRBV3-1/TRBV3-2,ASSQGQGYGYT
TRBV28,ASSYYRAVNSPLH
TRBV28,ASRNLGGLGYT
TRBV6-2/TRBV6-3,ASSYEQGAPYEQY
TRBV24-1,ATSETGTGYGYT
TRBV28,ASSLYPGNGYT
TRBV3-1/TRBV3-2,ASSQLGGGEKLF
TRBV6-6,ASSYIQENQPQH
TRBV18,ASSPGRPQETQY
TRBV3-1/TRBV3-2,ASSPWTENTEAF
TRBV11-2,ASSFGGTQY
TRBV28,ASSEGTGGIGELF